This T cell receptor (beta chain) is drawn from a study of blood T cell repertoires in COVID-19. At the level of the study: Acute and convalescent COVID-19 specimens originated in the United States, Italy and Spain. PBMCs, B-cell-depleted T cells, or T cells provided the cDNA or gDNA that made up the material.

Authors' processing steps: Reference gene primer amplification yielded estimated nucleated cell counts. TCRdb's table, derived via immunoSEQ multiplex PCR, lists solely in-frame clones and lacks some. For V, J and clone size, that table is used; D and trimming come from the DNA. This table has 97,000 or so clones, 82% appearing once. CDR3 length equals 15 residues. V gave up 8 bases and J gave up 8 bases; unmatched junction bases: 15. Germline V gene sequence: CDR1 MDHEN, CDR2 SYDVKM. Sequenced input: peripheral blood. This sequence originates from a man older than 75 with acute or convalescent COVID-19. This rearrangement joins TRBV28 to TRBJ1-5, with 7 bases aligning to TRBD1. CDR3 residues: CASLPGTANREPQHF. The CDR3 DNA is TGTGCCAGCCTTCCTGGGACAGCTAATCGGGAGCCCCAGCATTTT.